The 22 T cell receptor beta chains presented below share a single source sample, sequenced in a study of glioma-infiltrating T cells. The iRepertoire nested amplicon-rescue multiplex PCR amplified TCR alpha and beta CDR3s from RNA. TCRdb analysed the multiplex PCR reads with MiXCR anew, one entry per CDR3 protein. The table lists approximately 120,000 distinct CDR3 sequences, 20% to 25% of them singletons. Sequences were obtained from glioma tissue, nonneoplastic brain tissue, or PBMCs (not recorded which). The source is a human donor with low-grade glioma or glioblastoma, undergoing nonglioma brain surgery, or in good health (not recorded which).

The rearrangement uses TRBV9 and TRBJ2-5; 9 bases are a match to TRBD2. Germline trimming cut 2 bases from V and 5 bases from J; bases unmatched to any gene: 10. Germline CDR1 is SGDLS and CDR2 is YYNGEE. The CDR3 sequence is 16 residues long. The CDR3 reads CASSVLAGSVSETQYF. CDR3 coding DNA: TGTGCCAGCAGCGTCCTAGCGGGGTCGGTATCCGAGACCCAGTACTTC. Full variable domain (outside the CDR3, taken from reference TRBV9 and TRBJ2-5): DSGVTQTPKHLITATGQRVTLRCSPRSGDLSVYWYQQSLDQGLQFLIQYYNGEERAKGNILERFSAQQFPDLHSELNLSSLELGDSALYFCASSVLAGSVSETQYFGPGTRLLVL.

In DNA, the CDR3 is TGCGCCAGCAGCCAAGAGGGGGCGGCAGGGGCCACTGAAGCTTTCTTT. It encodes CASSQEGAAGATEAFF. V gene TRBV4-1 combines with J gene TRBJ1-1, with D perhaps matching TRBD1 (6 bases). The CDR3 spans 16 residues. The V and J ends lost 0 bases and 4 bases respectively, with 15 bases between them. The germline V gene encodes CDR1 MGHRA and CDR2 YSYEKL.

In its sample, this clonotype ranks as medium-sized. The chain links TRBV6-1 to TRBJ2-3; 9 bases line up with TRBD2. The CDR3 contains 15 residues. V lost 1 base to trimming and J lost 4 bases; unmatched junction nucleotides: 3. Germline CDR1 MNHNS, CDR2 SASEGT. The chain's CDR3 is CASSEEAGGPDTQYF. As DNA, the CDR3 is TGTGCCAGCAGTGAAGAAGCGGGAGGTCCAGATACGCAGTATTTT.

This clonotype was detected a few times. The chain combines TRBV29-1 with TRBJ1-1; no reliable D call. V was pared by 6 bases and J by 1 base, with 12 bases between. The CDR3 extends over 13 amino acids. CDR1 SQVTM and CDR2 ANQGSEA come from the germline V gene. CDR3 DNA sequence: TGCAGCGTAGTTGCCGGCAGGAACACTGAAGCTTTCTTT. The encoded protein is CSVVAGRNTEAFF.

Concerning this clonotype itself: No conserved phenylalanine or tryptophan ends this CDR3, so it is likely a read error. The limits of the CDR3 on the DNA are not certain, so only TCRdb's listed CDR3 is given. This chain joins TRBV5-1 and TRBJ2-1; the table gives TRBD1 as D, unverified against the DNA. A total of 11 residues make up the CDR3, ends included. The germline CDR1 and CDR2 sequences are SGHRS and YFSETQ. The chain's CDR3 is CASSWLARPPL.

This clonotype was detected once. The CDR3 loop is CASSATGQGGNQPQHF. In DNA form, the CDR3 reads TGTGCCAGTAGTGCCACGGGACAGGGTGGAAATCAGCCCCAGCATTTT. The J gene is TRBJ1-5, the V gene TRBV19; 9 bases are a match to TRBD1. The CDR3 runs to 16 residues. Trimming at V came to 5 bases and at J to 4 bases, leaving 9 bases not matched to a gene. Per germline, CDR1 LNHDA and CDR2 SQIVND (reference sequence).

As concerns this clonotype: A much larger clone lies a single base off, so this may be a read error. The chain links TRBV10-3 to TRBJ1-6; no definite D call. CDR1 and CDR2 from the germline V gene are ENHRY and SYGVKD. This CDR3 is built from 13 residues. This CDR3 is CAISSEASSPIHF. The CDR3 region has the DNA TGTGCCATCAGTTCGGAAGCCAGTTCACCCATCCACTTT.

This clonotype came up many times. CDR3 amino acids: CASSYGANSYNEQFF. DNA for the CDR3: TGTGCCAGCAGTTACGGCGCCAACTCCTACAATGAGCAGTTCTTC. V is TRBV6-2 or TRBV6-3 and J is TRBJ2-1; D is undetermined. Germline V CDR1 and CDR2: MNHEY, SVGEGT. V lost 2 bases and J lost 0, with 8 bases in between. The CDR3 is 15 residues long.

This clonotype was observed at least ten times. The chain joins TRBV20-1 to TRBJ2-7; perhaps TRBD2 as D (6 bases). V lost 5 bases, J lost 0 bases, and 14 bases lay in between. This CDR3 contains 14 residues. Looked up from germline, CDR1 is DFQATT and CDR2 is SNEGSKA (reference sequence). CDR3 DNA: TGCAGTGCTGTGAATAGCGGAGGCTCCTACGAGCAGTACTTC. Encoded protein: CSAVNSGGSYEQYF.

This clonotype was seen ten or more times. The CDR3 DNA sequence: TGTGCCAGCAGCTGGAGACTAGCGGCCTACAATGAGCAGTTCTTC. Its protein is CASSWRLAAYNEQFF. This chain uses TRBV7-2 with TRBJ2-1; 9 positions agree with TRBD2. The length of the CDR3 is 15 residues. V lost 4 bases, J lost 2 bases, and 3 bases stayed unmatched. Per germline, CDR1 SGHTA and CDR2 FQGNSA.

As to this clonotype: It is unclear where the CDR3 begins or ends on the DNA, so no DNA is shown, and the CDR3 is as TCRdb lists it. The chain couples TRBV29-1 to TRBJ1-2; the table's TRBD1 call for D was not verified on the DNA. The CDR3 numbers 12 amino acids, ends counted. From germline, CDR1 is SQVTM and CDR2 ANQGSEA. CDR3 amino acids: CSVGQGNYGNTF.

This clonotype came up many times. The chain is built from TRBV27 and TRBJ2-5; D gene uncertain. The V end lost 1 base, the J end lost 4 bases, and 10 bases lay between the germline ends. Germline V gives CDR1 MNHEY, CDR2 SMNVEV (reference sequence). This CDR3 region has 14 residues. The CDR3 spells CASSLWGLGETQYF. The CDR3, as DNA: TGTGCCAGCAGTTTATGGGGTTTAGGAGAGACCCAGTACTTC.

The J gene is TRBJ2-3, the V gene TRBV5-4, with TRBD2 matching 13 bases. CDR1 is SGHNT and CDR2 is YYREEE in the germline V gene (reference sequence). With 3 bases clipped from V and 7 bases from J, the junction kept 8 bases outside the gene matches. This CDR3 comprises 16 residues. CDR3 residues: CASSSRTSGSSYTQYF. CDR3 DNA sequence: TGTGCCAGCAGCTCAAGGACTAGCGGGAGTTCATATACGCAGTATTTT.

This clonotype has a count of ten or more. The genes are TRBV10-3 and TRBJ1-1, with a tentative D call TRBD1 (5 bases). V was clipped by 4 bases and J by 0 bases, with 15 bases between them. CDR1 and CDR2 from the germline V gene are ENHRY and SYGVKD. CDR3 length: 16 residues. The CDR3 here is CAISGVAGTMNTEAFF. CDR3 nucleotides: TGTGCCATCAGTGGAGTTGCAGGGACCATGAACACTGAAGCTTTCTTT.

This clonotype showed up just once. A read error is possible here, since a much larger clone lies one base away. The V and J genes are TRBV7-2 and TRBJ2-3, with D unresolved. The CDR3 contains 13 residues. CDR1 is SGHTA, CDR2 FQGNSA, per germline. CDR3: CASSFPGTYTQYF. In nucleotides, the CDR3 is TGTGCCAGCAGCTTCCCCGGCACATATACGCAGTATTTT.

For this clonotype: A much larger clone sits a single nucleotide away, making a read error possible. The chain links TRBV7-9 to TRBJ2-6; D might be TRBD2 (6 bases). The CDR3 spans 18 residues. CDR1 and CDR2 (germline): SEHNR, FQNEAQ (reference sequence). The CDR3 is CASSFYAGTHSGANALTF. The CDR3, as DNA: TGTGCCAGCAGCTTCTACGCCGGGACTCACTCTGGGGCCAACGCCCTGACTTTC.

CDR3 in DNA: TGTGCCAGTAGTTCACCATACGAGCAGTACTTC. This sequence encodes CASSSPYEQYF. V and J are TRBV19 and TRBJ2-7; no definite D call. Germline-derived CDR1 and CDR2 are LNHDA and SQIVND (reference sequence). Trimming took 5 bases from V and 4 from J, leaving 6 bases between them. The CDR3 totals 11 residues.

To note about this clonotype: This sequence may be a read error, since a much larger clone differs from it by one base. The conserved final phenylalanine or tryptophan is absent from the CDR3, which likely points to a read error. The chain couples TRBV4-1 to TRBJ1-4; no reliable D call. The CDR3 totals 14 residues. Germline V CDR1 and CDR2: MGHRA, YSYEKL. Between the trimmed V and J ends, which lost 6 bases and 8 bases, there was a span of 16 bases. The chain's CDR3 is CASRSQEGSEKLFS. The CDR3 DNA follows: TGCGCCAGCAGGAGCCAGGAAGGGTCGGAAAAACTGTTTTCT.

Notes on this clonotype: A read error is possible here, since a much larger clone lies one base away. This chain uses TRBV4-1 with TRBJ1-1; D may be TRBD1 (5 bases). The CDR3 runs 14 residues. V lost 4 bases and J lost 4, with 13 bases in between. Germline loops: CDR1 MGHRA, CDR2 YSYEKL. CDR3 sequence: CASSPGRGFTEAFF. CDR3 nucleotides: TGCGCCAGCAGCCCCGGACGGGGGTTCACTGAAGCTTTCTTT.

This clonotype has at least ten counts. V is TRBV28 and J is TRBJ2-7, with 7 bases matching TRBD1. J was trimmed by 3 bases and V by 10 bases; bases with no gene match: 3. Germline values: CDR1 MDHEN, CDR2 SYDVKM. The CDR3 loop spans 11 amino acids. CDR3 sequence reads: CATGQFYEQYF. In nucleotides, the CDR3 is TGTGCCACGGGACAGTTCTACGAGCAGTACTTC.

This clonotype came up many times. The chain uses TRBV6-6 and TRBJ2-7; maybe TRBD1 (6 bases). The CDR3 consists of 14 residues. Germline CDR1 and CDR2: MNHNY and SVGAGI (reference sequence). Trimming left V 2 bases short and J 0 bases short, with 8 bases between. The CDR3 reads CASSYGGISYEQYF. The CDR3 DNA reads TGTGCCAGCAGTTACGGGGGCATCTCCTACGAGCAGTACTTC.

As for this clonotype: A much larger clone is a single base away; this may be a read error. This chain uses TRBV7-6 with TRBJ2-1; 12 nucleotides match TRBD2. The CDR3 is 16 amino acids. Germline-derived CDR1 and CDR2 are SGHVS and FNYEAQ. The CDR3 here is CASSLEGLAGYNEQFF. In DNA form, the CDR3 reads TGTGCTAGCAGCTTAGAAGGACTAGCGGGGTACAATGAGCAGTTCTTC.